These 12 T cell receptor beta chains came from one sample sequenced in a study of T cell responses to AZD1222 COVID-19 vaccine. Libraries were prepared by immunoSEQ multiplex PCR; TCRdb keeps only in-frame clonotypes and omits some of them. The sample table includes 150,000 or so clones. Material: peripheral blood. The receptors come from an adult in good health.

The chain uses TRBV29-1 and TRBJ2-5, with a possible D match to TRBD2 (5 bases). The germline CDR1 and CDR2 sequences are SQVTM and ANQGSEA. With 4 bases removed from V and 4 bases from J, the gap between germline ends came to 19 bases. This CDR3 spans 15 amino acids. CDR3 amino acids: CSVGGLRTEAETQYF. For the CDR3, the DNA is TGCAGCGTTGGGGGTCTTAGGACTGAAGCAGAGACCCAGTACTTC.

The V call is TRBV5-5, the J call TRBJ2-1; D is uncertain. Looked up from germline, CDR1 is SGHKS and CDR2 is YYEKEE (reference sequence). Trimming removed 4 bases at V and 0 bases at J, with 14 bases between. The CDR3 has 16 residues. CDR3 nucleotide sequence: TGTGCCAGCAGCCTGAAGGTGGTCCCCTCCTACAATGAGCAGTTCTTC. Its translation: CASSLKVVPSYNEQFF.

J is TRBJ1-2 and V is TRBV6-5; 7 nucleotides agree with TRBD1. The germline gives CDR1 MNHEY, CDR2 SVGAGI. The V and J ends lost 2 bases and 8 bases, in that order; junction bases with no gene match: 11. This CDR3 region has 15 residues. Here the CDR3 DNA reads TGTGCCAGCAGTTACCAAAACAGGGGTACGTTAGGCTACACCTTC. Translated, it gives CASSYQNRGTLGYTF.

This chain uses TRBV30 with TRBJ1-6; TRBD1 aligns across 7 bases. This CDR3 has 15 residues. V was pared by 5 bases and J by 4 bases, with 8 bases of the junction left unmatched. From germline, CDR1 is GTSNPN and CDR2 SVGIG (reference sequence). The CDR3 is CAWDRRTGYNSPLHF. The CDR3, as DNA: TGTGCCTGGGACCGCCGGACAGGTTATAATTCACCCCTCCACTTT.

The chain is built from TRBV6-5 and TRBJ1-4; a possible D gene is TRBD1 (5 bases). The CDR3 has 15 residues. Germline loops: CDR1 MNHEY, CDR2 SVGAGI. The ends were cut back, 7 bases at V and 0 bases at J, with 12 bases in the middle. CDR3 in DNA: TGTGCCAGCATAGGGACGAGCGCAACTAATGAAAAACTGTTTTTT. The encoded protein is CASIGTSATNEKLFF.

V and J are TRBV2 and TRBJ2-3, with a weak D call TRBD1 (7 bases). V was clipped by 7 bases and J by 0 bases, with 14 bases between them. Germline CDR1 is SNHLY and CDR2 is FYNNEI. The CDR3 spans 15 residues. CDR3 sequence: CASMRDRRSTDTQYF. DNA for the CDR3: TGTGCCAGCATGCGGGACAGAAGGAGCACAGATACGCAGTATTTT.

The CDR3 region has the DNA TGTGCCAGTAGTGTTTTTGGGGAGACCCAGTACTTC. Encoded protein: CASSVFGETQYF. This chain links TRBV19 with TRBJ2-5; D is ambiguous. The CDR3 length is 12 residues. Germline CDR1 is LNHDA and CDR2 is SQIVND (reference sequence). V was trimmed by 5 bases and J by 5 bases, leaving 9 bases between them.

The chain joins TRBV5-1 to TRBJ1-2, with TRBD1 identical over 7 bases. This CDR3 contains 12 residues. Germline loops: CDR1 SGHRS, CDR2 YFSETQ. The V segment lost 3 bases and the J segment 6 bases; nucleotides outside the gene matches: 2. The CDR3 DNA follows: TGCGCCAGCAGCTCCGACAGGGATGGCTACACCTTC. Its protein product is CASSSDRDGYTF.

The CDR3 bases are TGCGCCAGCAGCTTGAATAGGTGGCATGAGCAGTTCTTC. It encodes CASSLNRWHEQFF. V usage is TRBV5-1 and J usage is TRBJ2-1; D is uncertain. CDR1 is SGHRS and CDR2 is YFSETQ in the germline V gene. CDR3 length: 13 residues. The V gene lost 1 base and the J gene lost 8 bases, with 10 bases spanning the gap.

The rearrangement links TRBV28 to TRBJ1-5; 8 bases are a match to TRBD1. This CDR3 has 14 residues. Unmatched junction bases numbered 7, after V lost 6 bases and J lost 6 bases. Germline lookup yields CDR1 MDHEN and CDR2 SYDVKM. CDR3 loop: CASRSPGGSQPQHF. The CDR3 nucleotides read TGTGCCAGCAGGTCGCCAGGGGGCTCTCAGCCCCAGCATTTT.

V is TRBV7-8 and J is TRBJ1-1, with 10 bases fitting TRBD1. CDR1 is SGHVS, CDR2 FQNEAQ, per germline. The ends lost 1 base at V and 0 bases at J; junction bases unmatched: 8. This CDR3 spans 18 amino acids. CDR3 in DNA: TGTGCCAGCAGCTTAGGGACAGGGGGGAGAGTAATGAACACTGAAGCTTTCTTT. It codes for CASSLGTGGRVMNTEAFF.

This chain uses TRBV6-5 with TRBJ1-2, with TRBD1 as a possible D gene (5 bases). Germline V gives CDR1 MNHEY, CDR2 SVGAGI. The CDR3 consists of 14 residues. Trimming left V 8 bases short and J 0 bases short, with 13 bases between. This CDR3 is CASLPDRANYGYTF. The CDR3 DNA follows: TGTGCCAGCTTACCCGACAGAGCTAACTATGGCTACACCTTC.